Listed below are T cell receptor beta chains from one sample, sequenced in a study of blood T cell repertoires in COVID-19. Using immunoSEQ multiplex PCR, the repertoire was profiled, and TCRdb retains in-frame clones only, with some absent. Of around 100,000 clones listed, around 88% are singletons. Specimen: peripheral blood. The receptor source for this set is a man aged 80 or over with acute or convalescent COVID-19. CDR3s include the opening cysteine and the closing phenylalanine or tryptophan. Fields, in order: V gene, D gene, J gene, clone size, CDR3 DNA, CDR3 protein. A D gene is named only where the DNA matches it firmly. The size of a clone is reported for some rows only, either as once, few or many, or as a class for expanded clones.

v_call: TRBV5-1; d_call: NA; j_call: TRBJ2-2; clone_size: NA; cdr3_nt: TGCGCCAGCAGTTCGAGGACGAACACCGGGGAGCTGTTTTTT; cdr3_aa: CASSSRTNTGELFF
v_call: TRBV6-5; d_call: TRBD2; j_call: TRBJ2-1; clone_size: NA; cdr3_nt: TGTGCCAGCAGTCCCCTAGCGGGAGGAAGCAATGAGCAGTTCTTC; cdr3_aa: CASSPLAGGSNEQFF
v_call: TRBV4-3; d_call: NA; j_call: TRBJ1-1; clone_size: NA; cdr3_nt: TGCGCCAGCAGCCAAGATAACGTGAGAGGTGCTTTCTTT; cdr3_aa: CASSQDNVRGAFF
v_call: TRBV14; d_call: TRBD2; j_call: TRBJ2-2; clone_size: once; cdr3_nt: TGTGCCAGCAGCCAAGTTGGCGGGGGGCTCGGGGAGCTGTTTTTT; cdr3_aa: CASSQVGGGLGELFF
v_call: TRBV7-8; d_call: TRBD1; j_call: TRBJ1-2; clone_size: NA; cdr3_nt: TGTGCCAGCAGCTCATCGACAGGGGCAGGTGGCTACACCTTC; cdr3_aa: CASSSSTGAGGYTF
v_call: TRBV6-1; d_call: NA; j_call: TRBJ2-7; clone_size: NA; cdr3_nt: TGTGCCAGCAGCTCCTCAGGGCGGGAGCAGTACTTC; cdr3_aa: CASSSSGREQYF
v_call: TRBV7-8; d_call: NA; j_call: TRBJ2-7; clone_size: few; cdr3_nt: TGTGCCAGCAGCTTAGCGGCGGTCGGGGGAACCTCCTACGAGCAGTACTTC; cdr3_aa: CASSLAAVGGTSYEQYF
v_call: TRBV4-3; d_call: NA; j_call: TRBJ2-3; clone_size: NA; cdr3_nt: TGCGCCAGCAGCCGATCAGGGGCAGAAAGCACAGATACGCAGTATTTT; cdr3_aa: CASSRSGAESTDTQYF
v_call: TRBV3-1/TRBV3-2; d_call: TRBD1; j_call: TRBJ2-4; clone_size: NA; cdr3_nt: TGTGCCAGCAGCCACAATCCCCAGGGGGTAGCCAAAAACATTCAGTACTTC; cdr3_aa: CASSHNPQGVAKNIQYF
v_call: TRBV3-1/TRBV3-2; d_call: TRBD2; j_call: TRBJ2-1; clone_size: NA; cdr3_nt: TGTGCCAGCAGCCAACAAGGACTAGTTTATCAGTTCTTC; cdr3_aa: CASSQQGLVYQFF
v_call: TRBV24-1; d_call: NA; j_call: TRBJ2-3; clone_size: once; cdr3_nt: TGTGCCACCACCTCTCTCGGGTTGGATACGCAGTATTTT; cdr3_aa: CATTSLGLDTQYF
v_call: TRBV9; d_call: TRBD2; j_call: TRBJ2-1; clone_size: NA; cdr3_nt: TGTGCCAGCAGCTCCGCTAGCGGGAACTACAATGAGCAGTTCTTC; cdr3_aa: CASSSASGNYNEQFF
v_call: TRBV7-2; d_call: TRBD2; j_call: TRBJ2-7; clone_size: NA; cdr3_nt: TGTGCCAGCAGCTTAGATGGGACTAGCGGGGAGTACTTC; cdr3_aa: CASSLDGTSGEYF
v_call: TRBV12-3/TRBV12-4; d_call: TRBD1; j_call: TRBJ1-2; clone_size: NA; cdr3_nt: TGTGCCAGCAGTTTGACAGGGAACTATGGCTACACCTTC; cdr3_aa: CASSLTGNYGYTF
v_call: TRBV5-4; d_call: TRBD2; j_call: TRBJ2-2; clone_size: NA; cdr3_nt: TGTGCCAGCAGCTTGGGCGGGAGACCCGCCGGGGAGCTGTTTTTT; cdr3_aa: CASSLGGRPAGELFF
v_call: TRBV19; d_call: NA; j_call: TRBJ2-3; clone_size: NA; cdr3_nt: TGTGCCAGTAATCCAGGGCCGGACCGGAATACGCAGTATTTT; cdr3_aa: CASNPGPDRNTQYF
v_call: TRBV30; d_call: NA; j_call: TRBJ1-2; clone_size: NA; cdr3_nt: TGTGCCTGGACCACCAGGACTACTAACTATGGCTACACCTTC; cdr3_aa: CAWTTRTTNYGYTF
v_call: TRBV28; d_call: TRBD1; j_call: TRBJ1-4; clone_size: NA; cdr3_nt: TGTGCCAGCAGTCTCCCCGGGACAGGGGATGAAAAACTGTTTTTT; cdr3_aa: CASSLPGTGDEKLFF
v_call: TRBV7-9; d_call: NA; j_call: TRBJ1-1; clone_size: NA; cdr3_nt: TGTGCCAGCAGCTTTGTCAGGGGAAGGAGCACTGAAGCTTTCTTT; cdr3_aa: CASSFVRGRSTEAFF
v_call: TRBV19; d_call: TRBD1; j_call: TRBJ2-1; clone_size: NA; cdr3_nt: TGTGCCAGTAGCGCGGGAACAGGGGGATGGGGGAATGAGCAGTTCTTC; cdr3_aa: CASSAGTGGWGNEQFF
v_call: TRBV28; d_call: NA; j_call: TRBJ1-2; clone_size: few; cdr3_nt: TGTGCCAGCACTCTGGGGCCGGCGCAGACTAACTATGGCTACACCTTC; cdr3_aa: CASTLGPAQTNYGYTF
v_call: TRBV2; d_call: TRBD2; j_call: TRBJ2-1; clone_size: NA; cdr3_nt: TGTGCCGGCAAGTTAGACCGCGGGAGGCGCGACGAGCAGTTCTTC; cdr3_aa: CAGKLDRGRRDEQFF
v_call: TRBV5-6; d_call: NA; j_call: TRBJ2-7; clone_size: NA; cdr3_nt: TGTGCCAGCAGCTTGGGGGGGCCGACAGTAGCCTACGAGCAGTACTTC; cdr3_aa: CASSLGGPTVAYEQYF
v_call: TRBV6-2/TRBV6-3; d_call: NA; j_call: TRBJ2-1; clone_size: NA; cdr3_nt: TGTGCCAGCAGCCTTGGGGGACTCCGGGGCTACAATGAGCAGTTCTTC; cdr3_aa: CASSLGGLRGYNEQFF
v_call: TRBV7-2; d_call: NA; j_call: TRBJ1-2; clone_size: NA; cdr3_nt: TGTGCCAGCAGCTTAGACAGGCCACTCGGGTATGGCTACACCTTC; cdr3_aa: CASSLDRPLGYGYTF
v_call: TRBV27; d_call: NA; j_call: TRBJ1-2; clone_size: once; cdr3_nt: TGTGCCAGCAGCTTTGCCCGGGGGACCTTTAACTATGGCTACACCTTC; cdr3_aa: CASSFARGTFNYGYTF
v_call: TRBV19; d_call: NA; j_call: TRBJ1-4; clone_size: NA; cdr3_nt: TGTGCCAGTAGCCTAAGAGGCCTTCCAACTAATGAAAAACTGTTTTTT; cdr3_aa: CASSLRGLPTNEKLFF
v_call: TRBV6-2/TRBV6-3; d_call: TRBD2; j_call: TRBJ2-5; clone_size: NA; cdr3_nt: TGTGCCAGCAGTTACCGGGGACTAGCGGGAAAAGAGACCCAGTACTTC; cdr3_aa: CASSYRGLAGKETQYF
v_call: TRBV30; d_call: NA; j_call: TRBJ2-7; clone_size: NA; cdr3_nt: TGTGCCTGGAGTGGACAGTACGAGCAGTACTTC; cdr3_aa: CAWSGQYEQYF
v_call: TRBV7-2; d_call: TRBD2; j_call: TRBJ2-1; clone_size: NA; cdr3_nt: TGTGCCAGCAGCTTTCCTAGCGGGAGTCCCTACAATGAGCAGTTCTTC; cdr3_aa: CASSFPSGSPYNEQFF
v_call: TRBV19; d_call: TRBD1; j_call: TRBJ1-5; clone_size: NA; cdr3_nt: TGTGCCAGTAGTATGGGGACAGGGACTAGCAATCAGCCCCAGCATTTT; cdr3_aa: CASSMGTGTSNQPQHF
v_call: TRBV20-1; d_call: TRBD1; j_call: TRBJ2-7; clone_size: NA; cdr3_nt: TGCAGTGCTAGTGTCCCGGACAGGGACTTCTACGAGCAGTACTTC; cdr3_aa: CSASVPDRDFYEQYF
v_call: TRBV7-2; d_call: TRBD1; j_call: TRBJ2-3; clone_size: NA; cdr3_nt: TGTGCCAGCAGCCCCAAGGGGGCTGGCACAGATACGCAGTATTTT; cdr3_aa: CASSPKGAGTDTQYF
v_call: TRBV6-6; d_call: NA; j_call: TRBJ2-3; clone_size: NA; cdr3_nt: TGTGCCAGCAGTTACTCGTTGTCGGGGGCAGATACGCAGTATTTT; cdr3_aa: CASSYSLSGADTQYF
v_call: TRBV11-2; d_call: NA; j_call: TRBJ1-2; clone_size: NA; cdr3_nt: TGTGCCAGCAGCCTTAGTGGCAGGGTGTATGGCTACACCTTC; cdr3_aa: CASSLSGRVYGYTF
v_call: TRBV14; d_call: TRBD1; j_call: TRBJ2-1; clone_size: NA; cdr3_nt: TGTGCCAGCAGCCAGACAGGGAATGAGCAGTTCTTC; cdr3_aa: CASSQTGNEQFF
v_call: TRBV6-1; d_call: NA; j_call: TRBJ2-6; clone_size: NA; cdr3_nt: TGTGCCAGCAGTGAGTCTAGCCGCAGCTCTGGGGCCAACGTCCTGACTTTC; cdr3_aa: CASSESSRSSGANVLTF
v_call: TRBV27; d_call: NA; j_call: TRBJ1-1; clone_size: NA; cdr3_nt: TGTGCCAACCCCGGGGGGGGGAGGCGGGGCACTGAAGCTTTCTTT; cdr3_aa: CANPGGGRRGTEAFF
v_call: TRBV7-2; d_call: NA; j_call: TRBJ1-4; clone_size: once; cdr3_nt: TGTGCCAGCAGCTCCCCAGGAATCAATGAAAAACTGTTTTTT; cdr3_aa: CASSSPGINEKLFF
v_call: TRBV6-5; d_call: NA; j_call: TRBJ1-4; clone_size: NA; cdr3_nt: TGTGCCAGCACCCCGGGGGGAACTAATGAAAAACTGTTTTTT; cdr3_aa: CASTPGGTNEKLFF
v_call: TRBV29-1; d_call: TRBD1; j_call: TRBJ2-7; clone_size: NA; cdr3_nt: TGCAGCGTTCACTTACCCGGACAGGTCGGCGAGCAGTACTTC; cdr3_aa: CSVHLPGQVGEQYF
v_call: TRBV7-9; d_call: NA; j_call: TRBJ2-3; clone_size: few; cdr3_nt: TGTGCCAGCAGCCTCCCACAGGGAGATACGCAGTATTTT; cdr3_aa: CASSLPQGDTQYF
v_call: TRBV27; d_call: TRBD1; j_call: TRBJ1-2; clone_size: few; cdr3_nt: TGTGCCAGCAACCCCAGGGGGCTCGGCTATGGCTACACCTTC; cdr3_aa: CASNPRGLGYGYTF
v_call: TRBV3-1/TRBV3-2; d_call: NA; j_call: TRBJ2-7; clone_size: NA; cdr3_nt: TGTGCCAGCAGCCAGCTACCTCGAGGGGGCTACGAGCAGTACTTC; cdr3_aa: CASSQLPRGGYEQYF
v_call: TRBV7-2; d_call: NA; j_call: TRBJ1-1; clone_size: NA; cdr3_nt: TGTGCCAGCAGCTTAGTAGGGGACACTGAAGCTTTCTTT; cdr3_aa: CASSLVGDTEAFF
v_call: TRBV11-2; d_call: TRBD2; j_call: TRBJ2-1; clone_size: NA; cdr3_nt: TGTGCCAGCAGCCGTGGAGATAGCGGGGGCAGGGGGGAGCAGTTCTTC; cdr3_aa: CASSRGDSGGRGEQFF
v_call: TRBV28; d_call: NA; j_call: TRBJ2-3; clone_size: NA; cdr3_nt: TGTGCCAGCAGTTTAGGGGGCAGGACAGATACGCAGTATTTT; cdr3_aa: CASSLGGRTDTQYF
v_call: TRBV7-2; d_call: NA; j_call: TRBJ1-5; clone_size: NA; cdr3_nt: TGTGCCAGCAGCTTAGATCAGGGCCAGGGGAAGCCCCAGCATTTT; cdr3_aa: CASSLDQGQGKPQHF
v_call: TRBV29-1; d_call: TRBD1; j_call: TRBJ2-1; clone_size: NA; cdr3_nt: TGCAGCGTCCGCGACAGGGGTGCCTACAATGAGCAGTTCTTC; cdr3_aa: CSVRDRGAYNEQFF
v_call: TRBV7-9; d_call: NA; j_call: TRBJ2-7; clone_size: few; cdr3_nt: TGTGCCAGCAGCTTAACTAGCTACGAGCAGTACTTC; cdr3_aa: CASSLTSYEQYF
v_call: TRBV3-1/TRBV3-2; d_call: NA; j_call: TRBJ2-5; clone_size: NA; cdr3_nt: TGTGCCAGCAGCCAAGATTACCCAAGTACATCGTCCCAGTACTTC; cdr3_aa: CASSQDYPSTSSQYF
v_call: TRBV2; d_call: NA; j_call: TRBJ2-2; clone_size: NA; cdr3_nt: TGTGCCAGCAGTATTCTACAGGGTCCCGGGGAGCTGTTTTTT; cdr3_aa: CASSILQGPGELFF
v_call: TRBV28; d_call: TRBD2; j_call: TRBJ2-1; clone_size: NA; cdr3_nt: TGTGCCAGCAGTATAGCGGGAGTTGGGATCAATGAGCAGTTCTTC; cdr3_aa: CASSIAGVGINEQFF
v_call: TRBV19; d_call: NA; j_call: TRBJ1-1; clone_size: NA; cdr3_nt: TGTGCCAGTAGTATTTTAATGGTAAGGGGTGGTCTGGCCACTGAAGCTTTCTTT; cdr3_aa: CASSILMVRGGLATEAFF
v_call: TRBV19; d_call: TRBD1; j_call: TRBJ1-2; clone_size: NA; cdr3_nt: TGTGCCAGTAGTGCCCACTCCGGGACAGGGGACGGCTACACCTTC; cdr3_aa: CASSAHSGTGDGYTF
v_call: TRBV6-5; d_call: NA; j_call: TRBJ1-4; clone_size: few; cdr3_nt: TGTGCCAGCAGCCAACAATCAACTAATGAAAAACTGTTTTTT; cdr3_aa: CASSQQSTNEKLFF